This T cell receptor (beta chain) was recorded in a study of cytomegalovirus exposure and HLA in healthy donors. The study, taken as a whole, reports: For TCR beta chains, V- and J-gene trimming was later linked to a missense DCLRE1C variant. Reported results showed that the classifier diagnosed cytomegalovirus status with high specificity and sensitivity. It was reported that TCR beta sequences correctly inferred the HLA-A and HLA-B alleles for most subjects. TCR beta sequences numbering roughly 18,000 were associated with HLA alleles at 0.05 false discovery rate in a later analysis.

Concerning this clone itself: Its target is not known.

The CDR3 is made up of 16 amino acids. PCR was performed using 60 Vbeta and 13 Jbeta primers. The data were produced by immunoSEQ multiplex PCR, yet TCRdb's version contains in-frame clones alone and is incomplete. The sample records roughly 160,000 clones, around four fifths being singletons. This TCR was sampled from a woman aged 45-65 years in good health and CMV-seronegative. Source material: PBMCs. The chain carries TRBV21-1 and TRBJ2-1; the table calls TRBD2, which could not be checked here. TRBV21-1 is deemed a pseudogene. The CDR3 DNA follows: TGTGCCAGCAGCTTCCCCGGGACTGGAGGTTACAATGAGCAGTTCTTC. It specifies CASSFPGTGGYNEQFF.